The source of this T cell receptor beta chain is a study of T cells in Graves' hyperthyroidism and ophthalmopathy. Study details: Before any treatment, at initial diagnosis, peripheral blood was collected. Findings of the study overall: A model using 13 V-J features told ophthalmopathy apart from stable hyperthyroidism. Onset of ophthalmopathy came a median around 7.1 months after the model predicted it.

The diagnoses drew upon clinical symptoms, serum thyroxine and TRAb, thyroid ultrasound and orbital computed tomography. Amplification yielded TCR beta CDR3 regions, with RNA transcripts as the source. During a first-round RT-PCR of the TCR CDR3, the HTBI primer set was used. TCRdb processed the multiplex PCR reads anew with MiXCR; each CDR3 protein has one entry. This sample has 300,000 to 450,000 distinct CDR3 sequences, with around 13% found just once. Germline V gene lookup returns CDR1 LNHNV and CDR2 YYDKDF (reference sequence). The V gene lost 4 bases and the J gene lost 1 base, with 11 bases spanning the gap. The CDR3 is made up of 14 amino acids. This clonotype occurred many times. The antigen is undetermined.

The rearrangement uses TRBV15 and TRBJ2-7; possibly TRBD2 for D (5 bases). Sequencing was done on a sample of blood. This clonotype was obtained from a woman aged 25 to 39 with Graves' ophthalmopathy. The CDR3 DNA is TGTGCCACCAGCACGACGGACTCTTCCTACGAGCAGTACTTC. Protein: CATSTTDSSYEQYF.